The TCR beta chain described here comes from a study of metastatic and nonmetastatic thyroid tumors. This CDR3 has 14 residues. CDR1 and CDR2 from the germline V gene are MNHNS and SASEGT. Germline trimming cut 9 bases from V and 2 bases from J; bases unmatched to any gene: 6. In the authors' workflow: Between-group CDR3 differences, defined by clinicopathological status, yielded a distant-metastasis classifier for papillary thyroid cancer. TCRdb re-clonotyped the PCR reads via MiXCR. The V and J calls and clone size are TCRdb's, not the authors'. The sample includes about 35,000 clones, 25% to 30% of them seen just once. Prior to thyroid surgery, none of the patients had received any treatment. Points from the study as a whole: Malignant tumors reportedly showed significantly higher TCR beta diversity than benign nodules in both blood and tumor.

For this clone: Its antigen is still unknown.

The sequence derives from a female donor with papillary thyroid cancer or a benign thyroid nodule (not recorded which). Some clones in this sample may be carry-over from other donors' samples. The chain links TRBV6-1 to TRBJ2-2; 7 nucleotides align to TRBD2. Input material: blood. The CDR3 loop is CARGGGINTGELFF. CDR3 DNA: TGTGCCAGGGGCGGGGGTATTAACACCGGGGAGCTGTTTTTT.